This entry features one T cell receptor beta chain sequence. Original processing methods: Scientists estimated how many nucleated cells there were by amplifying reference gene primers. Repertoires were generated with immunoSEQ multiplex PCR, while TCRdb's copy carries only in-frame clones and drops some. The V and J calls and clone size come from that table; D and trimming were worked out from the DNA. The table shows approximately 130,000 clones, with 65% to 90% occurring only once. The sample is drawn from a study of blood T cell repertoires in COVID-19. The wider study: Donors in the United States, Italy and Spain gave samples during acute or convalescent COVID-19. T cells, B-cell-depleted T cells, or PBMCs supplied cDNA or gDNA.

CDR3 length equals 13 residues. V lost 5 bases and J lost 3; bases outside the gene matches: 2. The germline V gene encodes CDR1 MNHEY and CDR2 SVGAGI. The gene calls are TRBV6-5 and TRBJ1-1, with TRBD1 matching over 8 bases. Sequencing was carried out using peripheral blood. The receptor was derived from a woman aged 60-70 years with active or convalescent COVID-19. CDR3 residues: CASSPGGYTEAFF. The CDR3 DNA is TGTGCCAGCAGTCCAGGGGGCTACACTGAAGCTTTCTTT.